This TCR beta chain comes out of a study of T cells in Graves' hyperthyroidism and ophthalmopathy. Each diagnosis drew on symptoms, thyroxine, TRAb, thyroid ultrasound and orbital computed tomography findings. Per the germline V gene, CDR1 is SGHVS and CDR2 is FQNEAQ. V was pared by 5 bases and J by 0 bases, with 10 bases between. CDR3 length: 15 amino acids. In its sample, this clonotype was seen many times. Amplified TCR beta CDR3 regions derived from RNA transcripts. The HTBI set primed first-round TCR CDR3 RT-PCR. A single record per CDR3 protein comes from TCRdb applying MiXCR to the multiplex PCR reads. The sample carries 500,000 to 650,000 distinct CDR3 sequences, around 13% recorded once.

The origin of this receptor is a woman aged 45-65 years with Graves' ophthalmopathy. Sequencing used blood. The chain combines TRBV7-8 with TRBJ2-2, with D tentatively TRBD2 (7 bases). CDR3 in DNA: TGTGCCAGCAGCCGCGGGGGCGCGAACACCGGGGAGCTGTTTTTT. Its protein product is CASSRGGANTGELFF.